This is a list of T cell receptor beta chains from one sample in a study of OX40 agonist ivuxolimab in advanced cancers. Generated by immunoSEQ multiplex PCR, the TCRdb table keeps only in-frame clones and is missing some. The repertoire has about 120,000 clones, around nine tenths of them found once; the top ten carry about 0.3%. The material sequenced was CD4+ or CD8+ T cells sorted from blood, taken in a trial of the OX40 agonist ivuxolimab. Receptors were obtained from an adult with an advanced solid tumor such as melanoma, head and neck, liver or kidney cancer. Both conserved end residues are part of each CDR3. The D gene is left open where the match is weak. Clone sizes are given selectively: once, few, many, or a class where the clone is expanded.

CDR3 protein: CASSLGEVGNQPQHF; CDR3 DNA: TGTGCCAGCAGCTTAGGGGAAGTCGGCAATCAGCCCCAGCATTTT; J gene: TRBJ1-5; clone size: .; V gene: TRBV7-2; D gene: .
CDR3 protein: CASSLWARDRGTEAFF; CDR3 DNA: TGTGCCAGCAGTTTATGGGCTCGGGACAGGGGAACTGAAGCTTTCTTT; J gene: TRBJ1-1; clone size: .; V gene: TRBV28; D gene: TRBD1
CDR3 protein: CASSLMPNEQFF; CDR3 DNA: TGTGCCAGCAGCTTGATGCCGAATGAGCAGTTCTTC; J gene: TRBJ2-1; clone size: .; V gene: TRBV5-6; D gene: .
CDR3 protein: CASSLEASGGTDTQYF; CDR3 DNA: TGTGCCAGCAGCTTAGAGGCTAGCGGGGGGACAGATACGCAGTATTTT; J gene: TRBJ2-3; clone size: .; V gene: TRBV13; D gene: TRBD2
CDR3 protein: CSGGTSGSETQYF; CDR3 DNA: TGCAGCGGAGGGACTAGCGGGAGTGAGACCCAGTACTTC; J gene: TRBJ2-5; clone size: .; V gene: TRBV29-1; D gene: TRBD2
CDR3 protein: CASSPGQGLRLTEAFF; CDR3 DNA: TGTGCCAGCAGCCCCGGACAGGGTTTAAGGTTAACTGAAGCTTTCTTT; J gene: TRBJ1-1; clone size: .; V gene: TRBV5-4; D gene: TRBD1
CDR3 protein: CAIGYSAFTGELFF; CDR3 DNA: TGTGCCATCGGATACTCAGCATTCACCGGGGAGCTGTTTTTT; J gene: TRBJ2-2; clone size: .; V gene: TRBV10-3; D gene: .
CDR3 protein: CASSQMGRYGYTF; CDR3 DNA: TGTGCCAGCAGCCAGATGGGACGGTATGGCTACACCTTC; J gene: TRBJ1-2; clone size: .; V gene: TRBV7-2; D gene: .
CDR3 protein: CASSLSRQGIGGQYF; CDR3 DNA: TGTGCCAGCAGCCTATCGAGACAGGGTATCGGCGGACAGTACTTC; J gene: TRBJ2-7; clone size: .; V gene: TRBV27; D gene: TRBD1
CDR3 protein: CATSRDHRTNQPQHF; CDR3 DNA: TGTGCCACCAGCAGAGATCACAGGACAAATCAGCCCCAGCATTTT; J gene: TRBJ1-5; clone size: .; V gene: TRBV15; D gene: .
CDR3 protein: CASSSAGNTIYF; CDR3 DNA: TGTGCCAGCAGTTCGGCTGGAAACACCATATATTTT; J gene: TRBJ1-3; clone size: once; V gene: TRBV28; D gene: .
CDR3 protein: CASSRVGQTAYEQYF; CDR3 DNA: TGTGCCAGCTCACGTGTGGGACAGACGGCCTACGAGCAGTACTTC; J gene: TRBJ2-7; clone size: .; V gene: TRBV18; D gene: TRBD1
CDR3 protein: CASSPGERAEAFF; CDR3 DNA: TGTGCCAGCAGCCCAGGGGAACGAGCTGAAGCTTTCTTT; J gene: TRBJ1-1; clone size: .; V gene: TRBV11-1; D gene: .
CDR3 protein: CASHQSPTGGDEQYF; CDR3 DNA: TGCGCCAGCCACCAATCCCCGACAGGGGGGGACGAGCAGTACTTC; J gene: TRBJ2-7; clone size: .; V gene: TRBV5-1; D gene: TRBD1
CDR3 protein: CASSTPTGTGEEKLFF; CDR3 DNA: TGTGCCAGCAGCACTCCTACCGGGACAGGGGAAGAAAAACTGTTTTTT; J gene: TRBJ1-4; clone size: .; V gene: TRBV5-4; D gene: TRBD1
CDR3 protein: CASSLALGGAPDTQYF; CDR3 DNA: TGTGCCAGCAGCTTAGCGCTCGGGGGGGCACCAGATACGCAGTATTTT; J gene: TRBJ2-3; clone size: .; V gene: TRBV7-2; D gene: TRBD2
CDR3 protein: CASTLDRVRQGYTF; CDR3 DNA: TGTGCCAGCACATTGGATAGAGTTCGTCAAGGCTACACCTTC; J gene: TRBJ1-2; clone size: .; V gene: TRBV2; D gene: .
CDR3 protein: CASSQDRGWTNTEAFF; CDR3 DNA: TGTGCCAGCAGCCAAGATCGGGGATGGACGAACACTGAAGCTTTCTTT; J gene: TRBJ1-1; clone size: few; V gene: TRBV14; D gene: .
CDR3 protein: CASSLDLGPYEQYF; CDR3 DNA: TGTGCCAGCAGCTTAGACCTGGGACCCTACGAGCAGTACTTC; J gene: TRBJ2-7; clone size: .; V gene: TRBV7-3; D gene: .
CDR3 protein: CASSRIPQGRTGELFF; CDR3 DNA: TGTGCCAGCAGCCGAATCCCACAGGGGCGGACCGGGGAGCTGTTTTTT; J gene: TRBJ2-2; clone size: .; V gene: TRBV7-8; D gene: TRBD1
CDR3 protein: CASHGRGNEQFF; CDR3 DNA: TGTGCCAGCCACGGGAGGGGAAATGAGCAGTTCTTC; J gene: TRBJ2-1; clone size: .; V gene: TRBV28; D gene: TRBD2
CDR3 protein: CASSMVGASETQYF; CDR3 DNA: TGTGCCAGTAGTATGGTCGGGGCTAGTGAGACCCAGTACTTC; J gene: TRBJ2-5; clone size: .; V gene: TRBV19; D gene: .
CDR3 protein: CASSLAEKQPQHF; CDR3 DNA: TGTGCCAGCAGCTTAGCGGAGAAACAGCCCCAGCATTTT; J gene: TRBJ1-5; clone size: .; V gene: TRBV7-9; D gene: .
CDR3 protein: CASSLDMDSPLHF; CDR3 DNA: TGCGCCAGCAGCTTGGATATGGATTCACCCCTCCACTTT; J gene: TRBJ1-6; clone size: .; V gene: TRBV5-1; D gene: .
CDR3 protein: CASSLRDSRLFF; CDR3 DNA: TGTGCCAGCAGCCTCCGAGACAGTCGACTGTTTTTT; J gene: TRBJ1-4; clone size: .; V gene: TRBV6-6; D gene: .
CDR3 protein: CASSVGPTGILYEQYF; CDR3 DNA: TGTGCCAGCAGCGTAGGGCCAACGGGGATTCTCTACGAGCAGTACTTC; J gene: TRBJ2-7; clone size: .; V gene: TRBV9; D gene: .
CDR3 protein: CASSGGLARANYGYTF; CDR3 DNA: TGTGCCAGCTCAGGGGGCTTAGCCAGAGCTAACTATGGCTACACCTTC; J gene: TRBJ1-2; clone size: .; V gene: TRBV18; D gene: .
CDR3 protein: CASSYSLPLSGNTIYF; CDR3 DNA: TGTGCCAGCAGTTACTCGCTCCCACTCTCTGGAAACACCATATATTTT; J gene: TRBJ1-3; clone size: once; V gene: TRBV6-6; D gene: .
CDR3 protein: CAWSPGRSQPQHF; CDR3 DNA: TGTGCCTGGAGTCCCGGACGGTCCCAGCCCCAGCATTTT; J gene: TRBJ1-5; clone size: .; V gene: TRBV30; D gene: .
CDR3 protein: CASSSYRGSTQYF; CDR3 DNA: TGTGCCAGCAGTTCCTACAGGGGTTCGACGCAGTATTTT; J gene: TRBJ2-3; clone size: once; V gene: TRBV27; D gene: TRBD1
CDR3 protein: CASSLEGEGPLHF; CDR3 DNA: TGTGCCAGCAGCTTAGAGGGGGAGGGACCCCTCCACTTT; J gene: TRBJ1-6; clone size: few; V gene: TRBV11-2; D gene: .
CDR3 protein: CASRSGQDYSNQPQHF; CDR3 DNA: TGCGCCAGCAGGTCCGGACAGGATTATAGCAATCAGCCCCAGCATTTT; J gene: TRBJ1-5; clone size: few; V gene: TRBV4-1; D gene: TRBD1
CDR3 protein: CASLGETDTQYF; CDR3 DNA: TGTGCCAGCCTCGGGGAGACAGATACGCAGTATTTT; J gene: TRBJ2-3; clone size: .; V gene: TRBV19; D gene: .
CDR3 protein: CASSIALMNEQFF; CDR3 DNA: TGTGCCAGTAGTATTGCCCTTATGAATGAGCAGTTCTTC; J gene: TRBJ2-1; clone size: .; V gene: TRBV19; D gene: .
CDR3 protein: CASSPRRRQGALGYTF; CDR3 DNA: TGTGCCAGTAGTCCCCGTAGGCGTCAGGGGGCGCTGGGCTACACCTTC; J gene: TRBJ1-2; clone size: .; V gene: TRBV19; D gene: TRBD1
CDR3 protein: CASSWRTVTTTGELFF; CDR3 DNA: TGTGCCAGCAGCTGGAGGACAGTTACTACCACCGGGGAGCTGTTTTTT; J gene: TRBJ2-2; clone size: .; V gene: TRBV5-4; D gene: .
CDR3 protein: CASSLKVGTETLNTEAFF; CDR3 DNA: TGTGCCAGCAGCTTAAAGGTGGGGACGGAGACATTGAACACTGAAGCTTTCTTT; J gene: TRBJ1-1; clone size: .; V gene: TRBV5-5; D gene: .
CDR3 protein: CASRPPNEKLFF; CDR3 DNA: TGTGCCAGCAGGCCGCCTAATGAAAAACTGTTTTTT; J gene: TRBJ1-4; clone size: .; V gene: TRBV28; D gene: .
CDR3 protein: CSVRGQGRTGELFF; CDR3 DNA: TGCAGCGTAAGGGGACAGGGGAGGACCGGGGAGCTGTTTTTT; J gene: TRBJ2-2; clone size: .; V gene: TRBV29-1; D gene: TRBD1
CDR3 protein: CASSLVTGKNTEAFF; CDR3 DNA: TGCGCCAGCAGCTTAGTTACGGGGAAGAACACTGAAGCTTTCTTT; J gene: TRBJ1-1; clone size: .; V gene: TRBV5-1; D gene: .
CDR3 protein: CSASLVGVIF; CDR3 DNA: TGCAGTGCTAGTTTAGTCGGAGTGATCTTC; J gene: TRBJ2-1; clone size: .; V gene: TRBV20-1; D gene: .
CDR3 protein: CASSPKTGGPTQYF; CDR3 DNA: TGTGCCAGCAGCCCCAAGACGGGGGGCCCGACTCAGTACTTC; J gene: TRBJ2-4; clone size: few; V gene: TRBV7-2; D gene: .